What follows are 29 T cell receptor beta chains derived from one specimen sequenced in a study of blood T cell repertoires in COVID-19. The repertoire was sequenced with immunoSEQ multiplex PCR; TCRdb's copy has only in-frame clones and lacks some. This table holds under 200,000 clones, about 85% found once. The sequencing input was peripheral blood. The receptors here all came from a man in his sixties with active or convalescent COVID-19.

Only one count was recorded for this clone. The genes are TRBV5-4 and TRBJ1-4; D is perhaps TRBD1 (5 bases). This CDR3 is 15 amino acids long. Germline loops: CDR1 SGHNT, CDR2 YYREEE (reference sequence). The V gene lost 4 bases and the J gene lost 2 bases, with 12 bases spanning the gap. CDR3 in DNA: TGTGCCAGCAGCCAGGGCCTATCTACTAATGAAAAACTGTTTTTT. Protein sequence: CASSQGLSTNEKLFF.

The chain is built from TRBV5-1 and TRBJ2-5; TRBD2 matches 9 bases. The V segment lost 0 bases and the J segment 4 bases; nucleotides outside the gene matches: 7. The CDR3 contains 16 residues. CDR1 and CDR2 from the germline V gene are SGHRS and YFSETQ. DNA of the CDR3: TGCGCCAGCAGCTTGGGGCGGCTAGCGGGAAGAGAGACCCAGTACTTC. This sequence encodes CASSLGRLAGRETQYF.

The CDR3 nucleotides are TGTGCCAGCTGGGACTGGGGCCCAGATACGCAGTATTTT. It yields the protein CASWDWGPDTQYF. J is TRBJ2-3 and V is TRBV7-9; a weak D match, TRBD2 (6 bases). V gave up 8 bases and J gave up 4 bases, with 13 bases separating them. Per the germline V gene, CDR1 is SEHNR and CDR2 is FQNEAQ (reference sequence). The CDR3 length is 13 residues.

The gene calls are TRBV29-1 and TRBJ2-4; 10 bases align to TRBD1. The CDR3 length is 15 residues. Germline lookup yields CDR1 SQVTM and CDR2 ANQGSEA. After removal of 6 bases from V and 7 bases from J, the junction contained 12 bases not matched to a gene. The CDR3 sequence: CSVLSQRTGGNIQYF. The DNA for the CDR3 is TGCAGCGTCCTCTCGCAACGGACAGGGGGGAACATTCAGTACTTC.

The V call is TRBV5-1, the J call TRBJ2-2, with D perhaps matching TRBD2 (6 bases). The CDR3 runs 15 residues. Germline-derived CDR1 and CDR2 are SGHRS and YFSETQ. With 2 bases removed from V and 4 bases from J, the gap between germline ends came to 12 bases. For the CDR3, the DNA is TGCGCCAGCAGCTTTAGAAGGGACTTCACCGGGGAGCTGTTTTTT. Its translation is CASSFRRDFTGELFF.

This chain links TRBV2 with TRBJ1-6, with D possibly matching TRBD1 (5 bases). CDR3 length equals 14 residues. From germline, CDR1 is SNHLY and CDR2 FYNNEI. V was clipped by 8 bases and J by 6 bases, with 14 bases between them. The CDR3 is CASRGAGSNSPLHF. CDR3 DNA: TGTGCCAGCCGCGGGGCAGGTTCTAATTCACCCCTCCACTTT.

V is TRBV6-1 and J is TRBJ2-1; 10 nucleotides align to TRBD1. J gave up 9 bases and V 3 bases, and 8 bases lay outside the gene matches. This CDR3 comprises 15 residues. Germline lookup yields CDR1 MNHNS and CDR2 SASEGT. Here the CDR3 reads CASSDKGQGFGEQFF. DNA for the CDR3: TGTGCCAGCAGTGATAAGGGACAGGGGTTCGGTGAGCAGTTCTTC.

This rearrangement joins TRBV7-9 to TRBJ1-1; D remains unclear. CDR3 length: 14 residues. The V end was cut by 5 bases, the J end by 1 base, with 11 bases between. Germline values: CDR1 SEHNR, CDR2 FQNEAQ (reference sequence). DNA for the CDR3: TGTGCCAGCAGCACCGGGGAGGCGAACACTGAAGCTTTCTTT. This translates into CASSTGEANTEAFF.

This chain uses TRBV6-4 with TRBJ2-3; D might be TRBD2 (6 bases). The CDR3 is 15 residues long. Trimming left V 2 bases short and J 1 base short, with 10 bases between. Germline CDR1 is MRHNA and CDR2 is SNTAGT. The CDR3 sequence: CASSDSGGGTDTQYF. The DNA for the CDR3 is TGTGCCAGCAGTGACAGTGGAGGGGGCACAGATACGCAGTATTTT.

This chain uses TRBV4-1 with TRBJ1-5, with unresolved D. The CDR3 has 16 amino acids. V gave up 0 bases and J gave up 6 bases, with 15 bases separating them. Per germline, CDR1 MGHRA and CDR2 YSYEKL. The CDR3 loop is CASSQDRGNSGQPQHF. In DNA form, the CDR3 reads TGCGCCAGCAGCCAAGATCGCGGCAATAGCGGTCAGCCCCAGCATTTT.

This rearrangement joins TRBV2 to TRBJ2-1, with TRBD1 matching 10 bases. From germline, CDR1 is SNHLY and CDR2 FYNNEI. The CDR3 consists of 12 residues. The DNA for the CDR3 is TGTGCTGGGACAGGGGCCTGGGATGAGCAGTTCTTC. Translation gives CAGTGAWDEQFF.

This clone was observed a handful of times. The chain joins TRBV2 to TRBJ1-5, with TRBD1 matching over 8 bases. The CDR3 is made up of 15 amino acids. Trimming removed 6 bases from V and 1 base from J; junction bases left unmatched: 5. CDR1 SNHLY and CDR2 FYNNEI come from the germline V gene. The CDR3 DNA is TGTGCCAGCAGGGCCTGGACAGGGAGCAATCAGCCCCAGCATTTT. Protein: CASRAWTGSNQPQHF.

The chain uses TRBV24-1 and TRBJ2-7; 8 bases agree with TRBD2. The CDR3 runs to 16 residues. After removal of 3 bases from V and 4 bases from J, the junction contained 10 bases not matched to a gene. Germline V gives CDR1 KGHDR, CDR2 SFDVKD. The DNA for the CDR3 is TGTGCCACCAGTGATCCATTGCTAGCGGGCTCTTACGAGCAGTACTTC. It specifies CATSDPLLAGSYEQYF.

In its sample, this clone was seen once. The genes are TRBV5-1 and TRBJ2-3, with TRBD2 matching over 12 bases. J gave up 6 bases and V 0 bases, and 5 bases lay outside the gene matches. The CDR3 loop spans 16 amino acids. Germline lookup yields CDR1 SGHRS and CDR2 YFSETQ. This chain's CDR3 is CASSLEPTSGGDTQYF. For the CDR3, the DNA is TGCGCCAGCAGCTTGGAACCGACTAGCGGGGGTGATACGCAGTATTTT.

V is TRBV5-6 and J is TRBJ1-6, with no clear D. The CDR3 sequence is 17 residues long. V lost 4 bases to trimming and J lost 0 bases, with 14 bases between them. The germline gives CDR1 SGHDT, CDR2 YYEEEE. The CDR3 reads CASSPGSSSSYNSPLHF. For the CDR3, the DNA is TGTGCCAGCAGCCCCGGGTCGTCTAGCTCCTATAATTCACCCCTCCACTTT.

This chain connects TRBV7-8 to TRBJ2-7; unclear D gene. The germline CDR1 and CDR2 sequences are SGHVS and FQNEAQ. The V gene lost 4 bases and the J gene lost 5 bases, with 15 bases spanning the gap. The CDR3 sequence is 14 residues long. The CDR3 sequence: CASSSSRSLNEQYF. The CDR3 DNA reads TGTGCCAGCAGCTCCTCGAGGTCCTTGAACGAGCAGTACTTC.

The chain combines TRBV7-3 with TRBJ2-2; TRBD2 matches at 8 bases. Germline V gene lookup returns CDR1 SGHTA and CDR2 FQGTGA. This CDR3 has 16 residues. V dropped 3 bases and J dropped 5; count of bases not matched to a gene: 8. The CDR3 nucleotides read TGTGCCAGCAGCTTCGGTGGCGGGGGGCCAACCGGGGAGCTGTTTTTT. Protein: CASSFGGGGPTGELFF. The full variable domain, in which reference TRBV7-3 and TRBJ2-2 provide the parts outside the CDR3, is GAGVSQTPSNKVTEKGKYVELRCDPISGHTALYWYRQSLGQGPEFLIYFQGTGAADDSGLPNDRFFAVRPEGSVSTLKIQRTERGDSAVYLCASSFGGGGPTGELFFGEGSRLTVL.

V is TRBV24-1 and J is TRBJ1-3; D ambiguous. Germline V gene data show CDR1 as KGHDR and CDR2 as SFDVKD. This CDR3 spans 13 amino acids. V was clipped by 2 bases and J by 6 bases, with 7 bases between them. DNA for the CDR3: TGTGCCACCAGTGATTGGCAGTCAAACACCATATATTTT. Translating it yields CATSDWQSNTIYF.

The V gene is TRBV18, the J gene TRBJ1-5; D is undetermined. The CDR3 spans 13 residues. Germline CDR1 is KGHSH and CDR2 is LQKENI. V shed 2 bases and J shed 4 bases, with 6 bases lying between them. The CDR3 region is CASSPSANQPQHF. CDR3 DNA sequence: TGTGCCAGCTCACCAAGCGCTAATCAGCCCCAGCATTTT.

This clone occurred once. The chain has TRBV7-9 and TRBJ2-1, with D perhaps matching TRBD2 (5 bases). This CDR3 is 15 amino acids long. Germline loops: CDR1 SEHNR, CDR2 FQNEAQ (reference sequence). The V end was cut by 4 bases, the J end by 6 bases, with 16 bases between. The DNA for the CDR3 is TGTGCCAGCAGCTCCTCCGGGCGGGTAGGCAATGAGCAGTTCTTC. Encoded protein: CASSSSGRVGNEQFF.

The chain recombines TRBV27 with TRBJ1-3, with D unresolved. The germline V gene encodes CDR1 MNHEY and CDR2 SMNVEV (reference sequence). This CDR3 is 14 amino acids long. Trimming shortened V by 7 bases and J by 0 bases, and 10 bases separated the two germline ends. The DNA of the CDR3 is TGTGCCAGCAAGAGGGTTCCCTCTGGAAACACCATATATTTT. Its translation: CASKRVPSGNTIYF.

The rearrangement uses TRBV2 and TRBJ2-7, with 12 bases aligning to TRBD2. The CDR3 sequence is 16 residues long. Germline-derived CDR1 and CDR2 are SNHLY and FYNNEI. J was trimmed by 3 bases and V by 7 bases; bases with no gene match: 10. CDR3 sequence reads: CASITTSGGLNYEQYF. CDR3 DNA: TGTGCCAGCATTACCACTAGCGGGGGGCTCAACTACGAGCAGTACTTC.

The chain couples TRBV6-5 to TRBJ1-2; 7 bases line up with TRBD1. Trimming at V came to 6 bases and at J to 3 bases, leaving 10 bases not matched to a gene. Germline CDR1 is MNHEY and CDR2 is SVGAGI. The CDR3 extends over 15 amino acids. The DNA for the CDR3 is TGTGCCAGCAGAGACCAGGGACAGACCTACTATGGCTACACCTTC. It yields the protein CASRDQGQTYYGYTF.

V and J are TRBV30 and TRBJ1-1, with D possibly TRBD1 on 6 matching bases. In germline, CDR1 is GTSNPN, CDR2 SVGIG (reference sequence). V dropped 3 bases and J dropped 11 bases, with 16 bases sitting between them. The CDR3 length is 12 residues. The CDR3 bases are TGTGCCTGGAGAGGACAGTCCCGGTGGGCTTTCTTT. This encodes CAWRGQSRWAFF.

CDR3 protein: CASSLRGVITGQGEGETQYF. The DNA of the CDR3 is TGTGCCAGCAGCTTGAGGGGCGTAATCACGGGACAGGGTGAAGGGGAGACCCAGTACTTC. The rearrangement uses TRBV5-5 and TRBJ2-5; TRBD1 matches at 9 bases. This CDR3 contains 20 residues. V shed 1 base, J shed 5 bases, and the junction held 21 bases outside the gene matches. From germline, CDR1 is SGHKS and CDR2 YYEKEE (reference sequence).

The chain carries TRBV6-5 and TRBJ1-2, with unresolved D. The germline gives CDR1 MNHEY, CDR2 SVGAGI. The length of the CDR3 is 13 residues. Trimming shortened V by 3 bases and J by 4 bases, and 9 bases separated the two germline ends. DNA of the CDR3: TGTGCCAGCAGTTATGAGATTGCCTATGGCTACACCTTC. Its translation: CASSYEIAYGYTF.

This sequence joins TRBV6-5 and TRBJ1-2; D unresolved. Trimming took off 2 bases at V and 2 bases at J, with 6 bases between the two ends. Germline CDR1 reads MNHEY; CDR2 reads SVGAGI. The CDR3 totals 13 residues. The CDR3 is CASSYGGNYGYTF. CDR3 coding DNA: TGTGCCAGCAGTTACGGCGGGAACTATGGCTACACCTTC.

Concerning this clone: This same CDR3 is encoded by further DNA sequences in the sample. This sequence joins TRBV19 and TRBJ1-6; D remains ambiguous. V was trimmed by 7 bases and J by 6 bases, leaving 13 bases between them. CDR1 and CDR2 (germline): LNHDA, SQIVND (reference sequence). There are 14 residues in the CDR3. The CDR3 loop is CASTVGQPNSPLHF. The CDR3 DNA reads as TGTGCCAGTACGGTTGGGCAGCCTAATTCACCCCTCCACTTT.

This sequence joins TRBV2 and TRBJ2-3; D gene uncertain. V was shortened by 6 bases and J by 2 bases, with 15 bases between the two germline ends. The CDR3 is 15 amino acids. CDR1 and CDR2 (germline): SNHLY, FYNNEI. The CDR3, as DNA: TGTGCCAGCAGCCAGTCTAGAGATCTCACAGATACGCAGTATTTT. This translates into CASSQSRDLTDTQYF.